This T cell receptor (beta chain) was captured in a study of response to subunit inactivated influenza vaccine. TCRdb re-called the RT-PCR reads with MiXCR, one entry per CDR3 protein. The data show a few hundred thousand distinct CDR3 sequences, 11% to 15% seen once. J was trimmed by 0 bases and V by 1 base; bases with no gene match: 5. In germline, CDR1 is SGHVS, CDR2 FNYEAQ. This CDR3 has 17 residues. This clonotype was sampled from a man between 50 and 59 years old who received an inactivated influenza vaccine. The V call is TRBV7-6, the J call TRBJ2-3, with TRBD2 matching 9 bases. Sequences were derived from PBMCs from blood, sampled 12 days after vaccination. The CDR3 DNA sequence: TGTGCCAGCAGCTTAGAGTCCGGACTAGCGAGCACAGATACGCAGTATTTT. Encoded protein: CASSLESGLASTDTQYF.